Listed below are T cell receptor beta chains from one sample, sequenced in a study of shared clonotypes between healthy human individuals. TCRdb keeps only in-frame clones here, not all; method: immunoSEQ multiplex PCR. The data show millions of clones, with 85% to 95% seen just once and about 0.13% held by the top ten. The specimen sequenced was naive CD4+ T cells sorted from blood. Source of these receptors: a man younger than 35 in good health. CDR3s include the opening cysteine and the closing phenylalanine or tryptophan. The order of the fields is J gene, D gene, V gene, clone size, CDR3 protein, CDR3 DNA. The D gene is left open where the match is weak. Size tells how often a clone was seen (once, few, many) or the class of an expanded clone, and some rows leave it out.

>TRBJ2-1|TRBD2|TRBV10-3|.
CAISAGLAGVISYNEQFF
TGTGCCATCAGTGCCGGACTAGCGGGGGTTATCTCCTACAATGAGCAGTTCTTC
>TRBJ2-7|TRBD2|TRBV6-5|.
CASSPGLANSYEQYF
TGTGCCAGCAGCCCCGGACTAGCTAACTCCTACGAGCAGTACTTC
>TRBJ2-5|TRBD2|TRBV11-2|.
CASSLGTSREETQYF
TGTGCCAGCAGCTTAGGGACTAGCAGGGAAGAGACCCAGTACTTC
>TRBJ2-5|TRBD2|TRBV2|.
CASSGTSGGYQETQYF
TGTGCCAGCAGTGGGACTAGCGGGGGGTACCAAGAGACCCAGTACTTC
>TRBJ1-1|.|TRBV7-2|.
CASSLEQATEAFF
TGTGCCAGCAGCTTAGAGCAGGCCACTGAAGCTTTCTTT
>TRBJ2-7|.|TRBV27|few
CASSSPWLRGYEQYF
TGTGCCAGCAGTTCCCCCTGGCTGCGGGGTTACGAGCAGTACTTC
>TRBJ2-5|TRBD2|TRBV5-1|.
CASSPQSSGSSGTQYF
TGCGCCAGCAGCCCCCAGTCTAGCGGGTCTTCGGGGACCCAGTACTTC
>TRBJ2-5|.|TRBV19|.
CASSIGGEETQYF
TGTGCCAGTAGTATTGGTGGGGAAGAGACCCAGTACTTC
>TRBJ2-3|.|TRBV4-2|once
CASSQDVAGATTDTQYF
TGTGCCAGCAGCCAAGATGTGGCGGGGGCCACCACAGATACGCAGTATTTT
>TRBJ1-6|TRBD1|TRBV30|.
CAWSRSGTGLGSYNSPLHF
TGTGCCTGGAGTCGCTCCGGGACAGGGTTGGGGTCCTATAATTCACCCCTCCACTTT
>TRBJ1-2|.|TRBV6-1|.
CASSELKSGYTF
TGTGCCAGCAGTGAATTAAAGAGTGGCTACACCTTC
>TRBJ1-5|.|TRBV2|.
CASSESPYSSQGPQHF
TGTGCCAGCAGTGAATCTCCCTACAGTAGCCAAGGGCCCCAGCATTTT
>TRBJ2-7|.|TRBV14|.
CASSHGSPYGQYF
TGTGCCAGCAGCCACGGATCACCCTACGGGCAGTACTTC
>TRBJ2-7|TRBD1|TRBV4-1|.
CASSQEYRGYEQYF
TGCGCCAGCAGCCAAGAATACAGGGGCTACGAGCAGTACTTC
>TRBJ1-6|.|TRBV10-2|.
CASSSGREGSPLHF
TGCGCCAGCAGCTCCGGGAGGGAGGGTTCACCCCTCCACTTT
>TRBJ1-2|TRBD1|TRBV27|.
CASSYGQGAGGYTF
TGTGCCAGCAGCTACGGACAGGGCGCGGGAGGCTACACCTTC
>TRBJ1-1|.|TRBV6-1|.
CASSSNQNTEAFF
TGTGCCAGCAGCTCAAACCAGAACACTGAAGCTTTCTTT
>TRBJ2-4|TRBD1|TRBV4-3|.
CASSQEAYAQQGAKNIQYF
TGCGCCAGCAGCCAAGAAGCATACGCCCAACAGGGGGCCAAAAACATTCAGTACTTC
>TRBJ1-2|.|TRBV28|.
CASSLYLQAPSNYGYTF
TGTGCCAGCAGCCTCTATTTGCAGGCCCCGAGTAACTATGGCTACACCTTC
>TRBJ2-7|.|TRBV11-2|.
CASSLESRNEQYF
TGTGCCAGCAGCTTAGAATCCCGGAACGAGCAGTACTTC
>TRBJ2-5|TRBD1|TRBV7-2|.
CASSLRTGGEETQYF
TGTGCCAGCAGCCTGAGGACAGGGGGGGAGGAGACCCAGTACTTC
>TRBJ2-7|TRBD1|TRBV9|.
CASSRTGDIYEQYF
TGTGCCAGCAGCCGGACAGGGGATATCTACGAGCAGTACTTC
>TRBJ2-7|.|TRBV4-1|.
CASSQGGPERLSHEQYF
TGCGCCAGCAGCCAAGGGGGCCCGGAGAGATTGTCACACGAGCAGTACTTC
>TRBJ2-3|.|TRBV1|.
CTSSQDRAGPHGTDTQYF
TGCACCAGCAGCCAAGATCGCGCGGGGCCTCATGGCACAGATACGCAGTATTTT
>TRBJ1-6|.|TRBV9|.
CASGGVGNSPLHF
TGTGCCAGCGGTGGAGTGGGGAATTCACCCCTCCACTTT
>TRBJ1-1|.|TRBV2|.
CASSEEIMNTEAFF
TGTGCCAGCAGTGAGGAGATCATGAACACTGAAGCTTTCTTT
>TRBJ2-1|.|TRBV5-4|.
CASGEIGTGEQFF
TGTGCCAGCGGTGAAATAGGAACAGGGGAGCAGTTCTTC
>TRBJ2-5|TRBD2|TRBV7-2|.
CASSSGTSGGARETQYF
TGTGCCAGTTCTTCTGGGACTAGCGGGGGGGCCCGAGAGACCCAGTACTTC
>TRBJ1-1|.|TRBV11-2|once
CASSLVSSEAFF
TGTGCCAGCAGCTTAGTATCATCTGAAGCTTTCTTT
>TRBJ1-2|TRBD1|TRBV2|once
CASSDGDRATYGYTF
TGTGCCAGCAGTGACGGGGACAGGGCCACTTATGGCTACACCTTC
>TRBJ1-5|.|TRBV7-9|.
CASSLGMGQPQHF
TGTGCCAGCAGCCTCGGGATGGGTCAGCCCCAGCATTTT
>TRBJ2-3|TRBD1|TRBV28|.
CASSYQGAMADTQYF
TGTGCCAGCAGTTATCAGGGGGCAATGGCAGATACGCAGTATTTT
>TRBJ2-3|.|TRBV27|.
CASSFTGRPYSTDTQYF
TGTGCCAGCAGTTTCACGGGACGGCCATATAGCACAGATACGCAGTATTTT
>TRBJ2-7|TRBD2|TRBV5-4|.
CASSLRTSGRSSYEQYF
TGTGCCAGCAGCTTGAGGACTAGCGGGCGCAGCTCCTACGAGCAGTACTTC
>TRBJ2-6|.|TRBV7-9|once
CASSLEATSGANVLTF
TGTGCCAGCAGCTTAGAAGCAACGTCTGGGGCCAACGTCCTGACTTTC
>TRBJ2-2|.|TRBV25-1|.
CASRPTGTPAGELFF
TGTGCCAGCAGACCCACCGGGACTCCCGCCGGGGAGCTGTTTTTT
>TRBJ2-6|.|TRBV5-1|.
CASSLAPGANVLTF
TGCGCCAGCAGCTTGGCACCTGGGGCCAACGTCCTGACTTTC
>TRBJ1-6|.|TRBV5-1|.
CASSSVDRGVLHF
TGCGCCAGCAGCTCTGTGGACCGCGGGGTCCTCCACTTT
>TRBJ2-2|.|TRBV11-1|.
CASSLELGTGELFF
TGTGCCAGCAGCTTAGAGCTCGGCACCGGGGAGCTGTTTTTT
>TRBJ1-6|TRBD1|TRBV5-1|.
CASSVDRGWSPLHF
TGCGCCAGCAGCGTCGACAGGGGCTGGTCACCCCTCCACTTT
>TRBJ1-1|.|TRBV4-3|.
CASSHLNWDMNTEAFF
TGCGCCAGCAGCCATCTAAACTGGGACATGAACACTGAAGCTTTCTTT
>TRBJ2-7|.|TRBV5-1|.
CASSFSFQTYEQYF
TGCGCCAGCAGCTTCAGTTTCCAAACCTACGAGCAGTACTTC
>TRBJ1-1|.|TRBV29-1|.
CSVEELQGMTEAFF
TGCAGCGTTGAAGAGCTTCAGGGGATGACTGAAGCTTTCTTT